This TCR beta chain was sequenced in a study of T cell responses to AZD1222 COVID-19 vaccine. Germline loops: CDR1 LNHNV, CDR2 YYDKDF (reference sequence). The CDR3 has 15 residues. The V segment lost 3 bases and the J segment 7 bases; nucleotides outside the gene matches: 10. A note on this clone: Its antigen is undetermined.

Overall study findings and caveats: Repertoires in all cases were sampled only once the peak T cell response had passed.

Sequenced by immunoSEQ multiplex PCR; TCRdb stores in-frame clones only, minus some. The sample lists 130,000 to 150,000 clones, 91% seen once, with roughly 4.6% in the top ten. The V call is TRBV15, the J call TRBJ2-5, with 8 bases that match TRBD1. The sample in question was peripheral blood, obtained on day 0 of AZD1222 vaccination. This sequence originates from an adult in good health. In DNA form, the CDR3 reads TGTGCCACCAGCAGGGAAAATCAGGGGGCCGTGACCCAGTACTTC. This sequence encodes CATSRENQGAVTQYF.